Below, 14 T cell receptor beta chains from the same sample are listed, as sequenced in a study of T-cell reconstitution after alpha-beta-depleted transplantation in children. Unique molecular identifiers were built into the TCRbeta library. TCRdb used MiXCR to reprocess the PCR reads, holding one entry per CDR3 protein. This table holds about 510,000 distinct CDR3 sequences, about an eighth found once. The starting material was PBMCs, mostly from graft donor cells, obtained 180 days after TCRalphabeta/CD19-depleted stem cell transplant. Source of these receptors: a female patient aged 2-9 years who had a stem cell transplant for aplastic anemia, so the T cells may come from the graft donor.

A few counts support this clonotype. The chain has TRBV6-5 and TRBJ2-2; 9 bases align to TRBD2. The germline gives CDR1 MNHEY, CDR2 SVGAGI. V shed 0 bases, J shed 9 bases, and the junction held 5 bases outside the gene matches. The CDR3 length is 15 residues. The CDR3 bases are TGTGCCAGCAGTTACTCGGGGCTAGCGGGAAGGGAGCTGTTTTTT. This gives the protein CASSYSGLAGRELFF.

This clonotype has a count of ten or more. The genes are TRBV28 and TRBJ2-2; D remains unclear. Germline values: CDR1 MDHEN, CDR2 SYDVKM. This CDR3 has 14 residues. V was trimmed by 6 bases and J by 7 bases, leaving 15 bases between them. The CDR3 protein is CASRPYARYGELFF. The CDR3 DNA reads TGTGCCAGCAGGCCCTACGCTCGCTACGGGGAGCTGTTTTTT.

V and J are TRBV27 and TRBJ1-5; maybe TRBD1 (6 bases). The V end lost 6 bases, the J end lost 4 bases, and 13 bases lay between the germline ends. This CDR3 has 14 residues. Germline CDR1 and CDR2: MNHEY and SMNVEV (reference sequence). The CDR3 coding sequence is TGTGCCAGCAGCCACCTAGGGGGTAATCAGCCCCAGCATTTT. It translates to CASSHLGGNQPQHF.

DNA for the CDR3: TGCGCCAGCAGCTTGGCCGGGACAGGGATGAACATTCAGTACTTC. Amino acid sequence: CASSLAGTGMNIQYF. The chain links TRBV5-1 to TRBJ2-4; 9 nucleotides align to TRBD1. This CDR3 region has 15 residues. The V gene end was trimmed by 0 bases and the J gene end by 7 bases; junction bases not matched to a gene: 5. Germline V lookup: CDR1 SGHRS, CDR2 YFSETQ.

CDR3 DNA: TGTGCCAGCAAATCGACCGCCAGCTCCTACGAGCAGTACGTC. It yields the protein CASKSTASSYEQYV. This chain links TRBV27 with TRBJ2-7; D remains unclear. V was pared by 7 bases and J by 0 bases, with 13 bases between. The CDR3 has 14 amino acids. Germline V gives CDR1 MNHEY, CDR2 SMNVEV (reference sequence).

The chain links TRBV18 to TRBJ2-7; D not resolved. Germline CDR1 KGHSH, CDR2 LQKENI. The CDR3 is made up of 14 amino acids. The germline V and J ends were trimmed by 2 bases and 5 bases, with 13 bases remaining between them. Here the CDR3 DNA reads TGTGCCAGCTCACCAGGTAGAATAAGGAACGAGCAGTACTTC. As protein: CASSPGRIRNEQYF.

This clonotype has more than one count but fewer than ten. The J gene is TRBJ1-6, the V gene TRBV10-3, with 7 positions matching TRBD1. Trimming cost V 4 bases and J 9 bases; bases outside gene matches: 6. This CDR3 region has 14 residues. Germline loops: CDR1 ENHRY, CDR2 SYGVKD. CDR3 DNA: TGTGCCATCAGTGGAGGGACAGATAGTTCACCCCTCCACTTT. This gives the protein CAISGGTDSSPLHF.

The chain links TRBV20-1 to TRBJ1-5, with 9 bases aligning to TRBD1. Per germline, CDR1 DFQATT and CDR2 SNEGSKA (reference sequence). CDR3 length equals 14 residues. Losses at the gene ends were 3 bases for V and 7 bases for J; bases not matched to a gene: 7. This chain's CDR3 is CSARGRQGDQPQHF. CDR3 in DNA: TGCAGTGCTAGGGGTCGACAGGGGGACCAGCCCCAGCATTTT.

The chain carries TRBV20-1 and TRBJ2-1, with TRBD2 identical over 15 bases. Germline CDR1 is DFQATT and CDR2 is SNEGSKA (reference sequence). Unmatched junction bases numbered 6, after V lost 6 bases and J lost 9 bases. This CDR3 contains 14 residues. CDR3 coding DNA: TGCAGTGCCCTGGGGACTAGCGGGAGGCGTGAGCAGTTCTTC. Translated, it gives CSALGTSGRREQFF.

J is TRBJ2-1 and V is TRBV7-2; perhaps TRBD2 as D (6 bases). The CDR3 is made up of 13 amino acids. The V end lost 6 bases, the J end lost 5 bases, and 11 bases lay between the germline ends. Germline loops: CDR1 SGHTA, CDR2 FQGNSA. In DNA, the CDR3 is TGTGCCAGCAGGGGGGAGGAGCACAATGAGCAGTTCTTC. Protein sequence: CASRGEEHNEQFF.

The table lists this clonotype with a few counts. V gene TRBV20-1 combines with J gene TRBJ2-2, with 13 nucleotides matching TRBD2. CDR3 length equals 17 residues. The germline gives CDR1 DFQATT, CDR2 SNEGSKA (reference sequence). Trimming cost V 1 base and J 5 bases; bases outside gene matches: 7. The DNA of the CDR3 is TGCAGTGCTAGAGGGACTAGCGGGAGAGTGGGGACCGGGGAGCTGTTTTTT. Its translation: CSARGTSGRVGTGELFF.

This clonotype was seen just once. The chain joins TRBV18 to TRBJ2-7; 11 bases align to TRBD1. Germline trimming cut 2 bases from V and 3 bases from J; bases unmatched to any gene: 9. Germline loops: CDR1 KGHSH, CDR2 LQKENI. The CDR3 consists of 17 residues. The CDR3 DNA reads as TGTGCCAGCTCACCAAACCTGGGACAGGGGGTGATCTACGAGCAGTACTTC. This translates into CASSPNLGQGVIYEQYF.

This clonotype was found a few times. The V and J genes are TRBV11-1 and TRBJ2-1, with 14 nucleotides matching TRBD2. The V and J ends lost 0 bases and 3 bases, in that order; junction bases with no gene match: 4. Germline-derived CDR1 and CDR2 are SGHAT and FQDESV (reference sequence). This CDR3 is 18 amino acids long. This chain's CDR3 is CASSLATSGRGLYNEQFF. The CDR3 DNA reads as TGTGCCAGCAGCTTAGCGACTAGCGGGAGGGGGCTCTACAATGAGCAGTTCTTC. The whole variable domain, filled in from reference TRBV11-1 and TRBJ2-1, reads EAEVAQSPRYKITEKSQAVAFWCDPISGHATLYWYRQILGQGPELLVQFQDESVVDDSQLPKDRFSAERLKGVDSTLKIQPAELGDSAMYLCASSLATSGRGLYNEQFFGPGTRLTVL.

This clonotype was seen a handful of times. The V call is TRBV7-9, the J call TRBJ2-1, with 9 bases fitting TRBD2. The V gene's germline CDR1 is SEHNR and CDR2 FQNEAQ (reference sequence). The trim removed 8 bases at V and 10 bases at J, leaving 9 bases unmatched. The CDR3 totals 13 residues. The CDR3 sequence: CASGLLAGEEQFF. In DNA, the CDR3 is TGTGCCAGCGGCCTGTTAGCGGGGGAGGAGCAGTTCTTC.